This section outlines one T cell receptor beta chain sequence together with its context. Its antigen remains unknown. PCR was performed a second time for about 6 to 12 cycles using a sample-barcoded 5' primer and a J-beta primer mix. Each cDNA molecule, via a template-switch adaptor with 12 random nucleotides, was tagged. TCRdb re-analysed the 5' RACE reads in MiXCR, keeping a single row per CDR3 protein. Seen here are about 680,000 distinct CDR3 sequences, roughly 50% observed once, and the top ten hold about 32%. The data are from a study of blood T cells in healthy people across ages. Overall study findings and caveats: A roughly linear fall in TCR beta diversity per million T cells was seen with increasing age.

The V gene's germline CDR1 is DFQATT and CDR2 SNEGSKA (reference sequence). Trimming cost V 5 bases and J 6 bases; bases outside gene matches: 11. The CDR3 spans 15 residues. The sample comprised blood. This clonotype was obtained from a woman in her fifties or sixties in good health. J is TRBJ2-7 and V is TRBV20-1; 12 bases fit TRBD2. The CDR3 bases are TGCAGTGCTCCGGGCTCGACTAGCGGGAGAGCCGAGCAGTACTTC. Amino acids: CSAPGSTSGRAEQYF.